This T cell receptor beta chain appears in the sequencing data of a study of lymphopenia after photon versus proton radiotherapy. Looked up from germline, CDR1 is GTSNPN and CDR2 is SVGIG (reference sequence). The CDR3 is 15 residues long. Trimming removed 0 bases at V and 4 bases at J, with 13 bases between. Some clones are missing from TCRdb's copy, which holds only in-frame ones; the method was immunoSEQ multiplex PCR. The sample contains tens of thousands of clones, more than 70% of which appear only once. This receptor was taken from a man between 45 and 60 years old with gastric cancer. Sequenced here: peripheral blood, sampled from a patient treated with photon-based radiotherapy. The chain uses TRBV30 and TRBJ1-3, with D perhaps TRBD1 (6 bases). Here the CDR3 reads CAWSVRGARGNTIYF. The DNA of the CDR3 is TGTGCCTGGAGTGTAAGGGGGGCGCGGGGAAACACCATATATTTT.